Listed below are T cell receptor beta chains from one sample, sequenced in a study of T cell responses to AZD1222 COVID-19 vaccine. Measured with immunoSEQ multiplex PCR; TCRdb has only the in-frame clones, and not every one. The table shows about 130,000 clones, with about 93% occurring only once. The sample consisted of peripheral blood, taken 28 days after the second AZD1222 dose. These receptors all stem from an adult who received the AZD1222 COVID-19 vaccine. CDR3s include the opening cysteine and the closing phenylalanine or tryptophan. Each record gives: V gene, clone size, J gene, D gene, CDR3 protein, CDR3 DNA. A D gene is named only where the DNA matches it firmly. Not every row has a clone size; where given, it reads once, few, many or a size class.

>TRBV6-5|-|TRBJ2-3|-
CASTLISTDTQYF
TGTGCCAGCACATTGATTAGCACAGATACGCAGTATTTT
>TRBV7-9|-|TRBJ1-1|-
CASSPEERNTEAFF
TGTGCCAGCAGCCCGGAGGAGAGGAACACTGAAGCTTTCTTT
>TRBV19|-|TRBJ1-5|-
CASSTPSTGSSHSNQPQHF
TGTGCCAGTAGTACCCCGTCGACCGGGTCAAGTCACAGCAATCAGCCCCAGCATTTT
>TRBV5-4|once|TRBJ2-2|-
CASSLPPGELFF
TGTGCCAGCAGCTTACCTCCCGGGGAGCTGTTTTTT
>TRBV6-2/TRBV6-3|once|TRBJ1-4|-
CASSYPNVNLGKLFF
TGTGCCAGCAGTTACCCCAACGTTAACCTCGGAAAACTGTTTTTT
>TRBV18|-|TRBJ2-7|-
CASSPRPAVRSYEQYF
TGTGCCAGCTCCCCCCGACCGGCCGTCCGCTCCTACGAGCAGTACTTC
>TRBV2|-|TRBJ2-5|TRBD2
CASSESTSRETQYF
TGTGCCAGCAGTGAGTCGACTAGCCGGGAGACCCAGTACTTC
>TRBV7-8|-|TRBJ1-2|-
CASSPLSGGYTF
TGTGCCAGCAGCCCCCTAAGTGGTGGCTACACCTTC
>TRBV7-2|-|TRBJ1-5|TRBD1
CASSLQGTLNQPQHF
TGTGCCAGCAGCCTACAGGGGACATTGAATCAGCCCCAGCATTTT
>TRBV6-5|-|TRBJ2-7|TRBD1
CASSVDRGGSYEQYF
TGTGCCAGCAGCGTAGACAGGGGGGGCTCCTACGAGCAGTACTTC
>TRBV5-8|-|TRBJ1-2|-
CASSGGGGIPIRYGYTF
TGTGCCAGCAGTGGGGGGGGCGGTATCCCCATCCGCTATGGCTACACCTTC
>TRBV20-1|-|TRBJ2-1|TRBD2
CSASPPLAGFYNEQFF
TGCAGTGCTAGTCCTCCTCTAGCGGGTTTCTACAATGAGCAGTTCTTC
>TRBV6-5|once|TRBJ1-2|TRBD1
CASRPDRGAYGYTF
TGTGCCAGCAGACCGGACAGGGGGGCCTATGGCTACACCTTC
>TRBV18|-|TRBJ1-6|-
CASSDRMATLHF
TGTGCCAGCTCCGATCGAATGGCAACCCTCCACTTT
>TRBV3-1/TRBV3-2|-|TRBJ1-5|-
CASSQLISNQPQHF
TGTGCCAGCAGCCAATTGATTAGCAATCAGCCCCAGCATTTT
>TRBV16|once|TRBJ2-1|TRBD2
CASSWPTSGGDRSYNEQFF
TGTGCCAGCAGTTGGCCGACTAGCGGGGGAGACCGCTCCTACAATGAGCAGTTCTTC
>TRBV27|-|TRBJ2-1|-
CASSNTRDEQFF
TGTGCCAGCAGTAACACCCGTGATGAGCAGTTCTTC
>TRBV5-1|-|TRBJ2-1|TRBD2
CASSLNLAGDNEQFF
TGCGCCAGCAGCTTGAACCTAGCGGGGGACAATGAGCAGTTCTTC
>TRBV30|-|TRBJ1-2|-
CAWDYGYTF
TGTGCCTGGGACTATGGCTACACCTTC
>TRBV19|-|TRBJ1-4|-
CASSIPGFGNEKLFF
TGTGCCAGTAGTATACCAGGGTTTGGTAATGAAAAACTGTTTTTT
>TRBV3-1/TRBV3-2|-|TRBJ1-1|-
CASSARVGAEAFF
TGTGCCAGCAGCGCCAGGGTGGGCGCTGAAGCTTTCTTT
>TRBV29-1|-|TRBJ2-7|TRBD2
CSVPGTSTYEQYF
TGCAGCGTTCCCGGGACTAGTACCTACGAGCAGTACTTC
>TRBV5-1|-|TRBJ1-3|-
CASSLVGTISGNTIYF
TGCGCCAGCAGCTTGGTCGGTACTATCTCTGGAAACACCATATATTTT
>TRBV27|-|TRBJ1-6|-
CASSLEIGQNSPLHF
TGTGCCAGCAGTCTTGAAATCGGACAGAATTCACCCCTCCACTTT
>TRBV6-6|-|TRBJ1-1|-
CASSPGGEAFF
TGTGCCAGCAGTCCCGGGGGTGAAGCTTTCTTT
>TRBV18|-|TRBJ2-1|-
CASSPAGGVGNEQFF
TGTGCCAGCTCACCAGCCGGGGGTGTAGGTAATGAGCAGTTCTTC
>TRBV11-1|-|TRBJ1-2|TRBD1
CASSSLWTGADGYTF
TGTGCCAGCAGCTCCCTATGGACAGGAGCAGATGGCTACACCTTC
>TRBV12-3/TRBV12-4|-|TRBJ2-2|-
CASSLRNTGELFF
TGTGCCAGCAGTTTGAGGAACACCGGGGAGCTGTTTTTT
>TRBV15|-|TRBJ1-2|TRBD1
CATSSRQGANYGYTF
TGTGCCACCAGTAGCAGACAGGGGGCTAACTATGGCTACACCTTC
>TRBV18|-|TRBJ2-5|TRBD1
CASSPVGTGESQYF
TGTGCCAGCTCCCCCGTGGGAACAGGGGAGAGCCAGTACTTC
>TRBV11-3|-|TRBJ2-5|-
CASSPSYPGETQYF
TGTGCCAGCAGCCCGTCATACCCCGGGGAGACCCAGTACTTC
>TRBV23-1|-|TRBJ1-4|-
CASSQRPPSLREKLFF
TGCGCCAGCAGTCAACGGCCCCCGTCACTAAGAGAAAAACTGTTTTTT
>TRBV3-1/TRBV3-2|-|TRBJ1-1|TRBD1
CASSQDWGQGRAEAFF
TGTGCCAGCAGCCAAGATTGGGGACAGGGGAGGGCTGAAGCTTTCTTT
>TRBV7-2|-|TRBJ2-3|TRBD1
CASRSDRFTDTQYF
TGTGCCAGCAGATCGGACAGGTTCACAGATACGCAGTATTTT
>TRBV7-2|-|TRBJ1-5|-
CASSLNSASYSNQPQHF
TGTGCCAGCAGCTTAAATTCGGCATCTTATAGCAATCAGCCCCAGCATTTT
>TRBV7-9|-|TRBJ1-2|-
CASSFPASNYGYTF
TGTGCCAGCAGCTTCCCCGCTTCTAACTATGGCTACACCTTC
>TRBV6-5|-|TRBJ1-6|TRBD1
CASSEGQGDNSPLHF
TGTGCCAGCAGCGAGGGACAGGGGGATAATTCACCCCTCCACTTT
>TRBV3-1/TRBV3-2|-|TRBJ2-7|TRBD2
CASSQGPSGGRYEQYF
TGTGCCAGCAGCCAAGGACCTAGCGGGGGGCGTTACGAGCAGTACTTC
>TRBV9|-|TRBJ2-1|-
CASSVGYNEQFF
TGTGCCAGCAGCGTGGGGTACAATGAGCAGTTCTTC
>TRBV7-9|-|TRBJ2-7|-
CAEQAGKYEQYF
TGTGCCGAGCAGGCGGGGAAGTACGAGCAGTACTTC
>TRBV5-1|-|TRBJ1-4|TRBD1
CASQPGQVNEKLFF
TGCGCCAGCCAACCGGGACAGGTTAATGAAAAACTGTTTTTT
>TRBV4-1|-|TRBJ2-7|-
CASSQDLLVAGATYEQYF
TGCGCCAGCAGCCAAGATCTCTTGGTGGCGGGGGCGACTTACGAGCAGTACTTC
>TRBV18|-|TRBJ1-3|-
CASSPPSRDNGNTIYF
TGTGCCAGCTCACCACCGTCTAGGGATAACGGAAACACCATATATTTT
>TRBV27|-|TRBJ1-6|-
CASSFSLNGSPLHF
TGTGCCAGCAGTTTTTCTCTTAACGGTTCACCCCTCCACTTT
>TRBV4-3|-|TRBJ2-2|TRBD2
CASSQGLAGASGELFF
TGCGCCAGCAGCCAAGGACTAGCGGGGGCGTCAGGGGAGCTGTTTTTT
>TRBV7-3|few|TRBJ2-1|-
CASSIGGYRENEQFF
TGTGCCAGCAGCATAGGTGGCTATCGGGAAAATGAGCAGTTCTTC
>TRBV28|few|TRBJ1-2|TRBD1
CASSEGGQLVYGYTF
TGTGCCAGCAGTGAAGGGGGACAGCTTGTCTATGGCTACACCTTC
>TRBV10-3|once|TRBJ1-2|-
CAISEGGLTGYTF
TGTGCCATCAGTGAAGGGGGGTTGACTGGCTACACCTTC
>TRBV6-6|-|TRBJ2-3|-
CASSYPPDSTDTQYF
TGTGCCAGCAGTTACCCTCCCGACAGCACAGATACGCAGTATTTT
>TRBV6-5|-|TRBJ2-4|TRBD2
CASSMSLASNIQYF
TGTGCCAGCAGCATGTCACTAGCGAGCAACATTCAGTACTTC